This TCR beta chain was documented in a study of regulatory T cells in long-lasting Graves disease. Findings and caveats of the study: The small sample size may have reduced accuracy. TCR diversity in persistent Graves' patients was below that of newly diagnosed ones. Exclusively peripheral blood, rather than thyroid tissue, was studied.

Both iRepertoire HTBI primers and Arm-PCR of CDR3 regions were used to build the TCR beta libraries. TCRdb reprocessed the multiplex PCR reads via MiXCR and lists one record per CDR3 protein. The sample has roughly 700,000 distinct CDR3 sequences, 25% to 35% seen once. This clonotype was detected ten times or more. The antigen is undetermined. Time point described: persistent/refractory GD, antithyroid drugs over 5 years with positive TRAb. PBMCs were the source of the RNA used for TCR sequencing. The clonotype originates from a female donor with Graves disease. Sequencing was performed on peripheral blood mononuclear cells (PBMCs), taken when the disease was refractory, from a patient treated with antithyroid drugs.

In nucleotides, the CDR3 is TGTGCCAGCAGTGCCGATCGACAGGGGGCGCATTTCACTGAAGCTTTCTTT. Translation: CASSADRQGAHFTEAFF. The V call is TRBV2, the J call TRBJ1-1; 10 bases fit TRBD1. Trimming removed 4 bases from V and 4 bases from J; junction bases left unmatched: 12. The germline V gene has CDR1 SNHLY and CDR2 FYNNEI. The CDR3 sequence is 17 residues long.